This entry concerns a single TCR beta chain. Its antigen target is currently unknown. Qualities for individual bases were not recorded, and no much larger clone is one base off. These data belong to a study of T-cell reconstitution after alpha-beta-depleted transplantation in children (dated by TCRdb to about 2016). For context, the study as a whole: Using TCR repertoire profiling, the study quantitatively followed how T-cell immune reconstitution unfolded in children after TCRalphabeta/CD19-depleted allogeneic hematopoietic cell transplantation. The paper as a whole reports these results and caveats: Over subsequent months, a decline in hyperexpanded clone frequencies was noted, and after one year, T-cell counts and TCRbeta diversity were mostly ascribed to newly produced T cells. The high TCRbeta diversity at day 60 in some patients was ascribed to recipient T cells and intrathymic progenitors that had survived conditioning. The apparently early alphabetaT-cell count recovery about two months after transplant was reportedly dependent on only several hundred rapidly expanded clones derived from non-depleted graft cells.

The V and J ends are trimmed by 5 bases and 0 bases, leaving 10 bases between them. CDR1 is given as DFQATT and CDR2 as SNEGSKA, both from the germline V gene (reference sequence). Including cysteine and phenylalanine, the CDR3 has 13 amino acids. CDR3 DNA only is kept here, 39 bases in frame from base 1. This specimen's treatment or condition label, per the study, means: allogeneic hematopoietic cell transplantation with graft depleted of TCRalphabeta T cells and CD19 B cells. The children who served as transplant recipients had been given grafts of TCRalphabeta/CD19-depleted allogeneic hematopoietic cells. Libraries were built with PCR. Sequencer: Illumina HiSeq 2500. To normalize quantification of the TCRbeta repertoire, the TCR libraries were built with molecular barcoding that relied on unique molecular identifiers. TCRdb reprocessed the public reads (quality trimming at Q25 with fastp, clone calling with MiXCR) and kept in-frame beta chains. Records with the same CDR3 protein are collapsed into one entry carrying the most frequent genes and DNA. Within this sample are 600,000 or so distinct CDR3 sequences, with about 21% of them counted one time only. The ten largest clones capture roughly 13% of the sample.

This receptor was identified in a boy less than two years old who had a stem cell transplant for acute myeloid leukemia, so the T cells may come from the graft donor. This sequence uses TRBV20-1 and TRBJ1-2; the D gene remains uncertain. Sequences were derived from PBMCs, mostly from graft donor cells, sampled 360 days after TCRalphabeta/CD19-depleted stem cell transplant. The CDR3 here reads CSAPRSTNYGYTF. The DNA sequence reads TGCAGTGCTCCACGATCTACTAACTATGGCTACACCTTC.